Only a few counts were recorded for the clone carrying this TCR beta chain. Its antigen is not known. This entry comes from a study of OX40 agonist ivuxolimab in advanced cancers. Background on the study: Ivuxolimab, an agonist antibody against OX40 (CD134), was given to patients.

Study-wide points: Dose levels from 0.1 to 3.0 mg/kg saw CD4+ and CD8+ blood T cells expand clonally by week 6. No antigen was identified for the clonally expanded peripheral T cells.

Produced via immunoSEQ multiplex PCR; TCRdb's table is partial and in-frame only. The data hold more than 75,000 clones, with about 86% observed a single time. CDR1 and CDR2 (germline): SGHDN, FVKESK. CDR3 size: 12 residues. V dropped 3 bases and J dropped 8 bases, with 5 bases sitting between them. The timepoints at which blood was sampled were baseline, cycle 4 day 1, and cycle 7 day 1. This clonotype originated in an adult with an advanced solid tumor such as melanoma, head and neck, liver or kidney cancer. The sequences come from CD4+ or CD8+ T cells sorted from blood, collected in a trial of the OX40 agonist ivuxolimab. The rearrangement joins TRBV14 to TRBJ1-6; D not resolved. CDR3 residues: CASSHVDSPLHF. Here the CDR3 DNA reads TGTGCCAGCAGCCATGTTGATTCACCCCTCCACTTT. The full variable domain, completed using reference TRBV14 and TRBJ1-6, is EAGVTQFPSHSVIEKGQTVTLRCDPISGHDNLYWYRRVMGKEIKFLLHFVKESKQDESGMPNNRFLAERTGGTYSTLKVQPAELEDSGVYFCASSHVDSPLHFGNGTRLTVT.